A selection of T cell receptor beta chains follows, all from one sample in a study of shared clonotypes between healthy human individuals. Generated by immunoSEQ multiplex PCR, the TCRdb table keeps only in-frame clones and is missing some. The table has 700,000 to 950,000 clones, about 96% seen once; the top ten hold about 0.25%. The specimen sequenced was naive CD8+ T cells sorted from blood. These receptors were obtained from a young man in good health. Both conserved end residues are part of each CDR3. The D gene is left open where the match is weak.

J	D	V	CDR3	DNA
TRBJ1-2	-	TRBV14	CASSLRDTSGYTF	TGTGCCAGCAGCTTAAGGGACACTAGTGGCTACACCTTC
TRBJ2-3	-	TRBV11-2	CASSFEAIPYTDTQYF	TGTGCCAGCAGCTTTGAAGCCATCCCCTACACAGATACGCAGTATTTT
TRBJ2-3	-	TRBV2	CASSEVRQSSTDTQYF	TGTGCCAGCAGTGAAGTTAGACAGAGCAGCACAGATACGCAGTATTTT
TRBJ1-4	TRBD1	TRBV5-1	CASSLAGQGNEKLFF	TGCGCCAGCAGCTTGGCAGGACAGGGTAATGAAAAACTGTTTTTT
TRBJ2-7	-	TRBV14	CASSQVSSYEQYF	TGTGCCAGCAGCCAAGTGAGCTCCTACGAGCAGTACTTC
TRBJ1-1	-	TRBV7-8	CASLGKRTGTEAFF	TGTGCCAGCTTGGGGAAGAGGACGGGGACTGAAGCTTTCTTT
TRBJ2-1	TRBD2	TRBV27	CASSLGSSGSSYNEQFF	TGTGCCAGCAGTTTGGGGTCTAGCGGGAGCTCCTACAATGAGCAGTTCTTC
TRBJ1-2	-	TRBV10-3	CAISAPDRTNYGYTF	TGTGCCATCAGTGCCCCAGACAGGACCAACTATGGCTACACCTTC
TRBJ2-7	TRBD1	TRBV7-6	CASSPRDSTYEQYF	TGTGCCAGCAGCCCCCGGGACAGTACCTACGAGCAGTACTTC
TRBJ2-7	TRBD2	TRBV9	CASSASGGLYEQYF	TGTGCCAGCAGCGCTAGCGGAGGGCTCTACGAGCAGTACTTC
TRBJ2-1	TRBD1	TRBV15	CATSSPRGQPYNEQFF	TGTGCCACCAGCAGCCCTAGGGGACAGCCTTACAATGAGCAGTTCTTC
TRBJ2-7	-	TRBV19	CASTARGMSEQYF	TGTGCCAGTACAGCCCGCGGTATGTCAGAGCAGTACTTC
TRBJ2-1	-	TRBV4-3	CASSQDTSSYNEQFF	TGCGCCAGCAGCCAAGACACGAGCTCCTACAATGAGCAGTTCTTC
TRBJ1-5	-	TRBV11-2	CASSLSRINQPQHF	TGTGCCAGCAGCTTATCCAGGATCAATCAGCCCCAGCATTTT
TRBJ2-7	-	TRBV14	CASGGGYEQYF	TGTGCCAGCGGAGGGGGGTACGAGCAGTACTTC
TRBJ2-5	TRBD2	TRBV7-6	CASSRSPGLAGMETQYF	TGTGCCAGCAGCCGTTCGCCGGGACTAGCGGGAATGGAGACCCAGTACTTC
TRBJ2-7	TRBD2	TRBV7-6	CASSLVLAGDEQYF	TGTGCCAGCAGCTTAGTACTAGCGGGAGACGAGCAGTACTTC